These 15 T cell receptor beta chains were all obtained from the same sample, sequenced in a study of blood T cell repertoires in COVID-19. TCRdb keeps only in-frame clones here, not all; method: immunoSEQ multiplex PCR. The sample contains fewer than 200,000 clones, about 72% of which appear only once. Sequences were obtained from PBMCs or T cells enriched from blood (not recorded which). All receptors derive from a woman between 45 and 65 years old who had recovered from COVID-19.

CDR3 sequence reads: CASSTPYGTPGNTIYF. The DNA for the CDR3 is TGTGCCAGCAGCACCCCCTATGGGACACCTGGAAACACCATATATTTT. This chain uses TRBV21-1 with TRBJ1-3; no check of the table's D call, TRBD1, against the DNA was made. TRBV21-1 corresponds to a pseudogene. The length of the CDR3 is 16 residues.

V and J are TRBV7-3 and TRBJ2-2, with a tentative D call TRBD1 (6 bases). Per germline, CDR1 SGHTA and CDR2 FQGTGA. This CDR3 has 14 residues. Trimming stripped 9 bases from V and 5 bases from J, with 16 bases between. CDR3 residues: CASKLTGGTGELFF. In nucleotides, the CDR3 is TGTGCCAGTAAACTGACAGGCGGAACCGGGGAGCTGTTTTTT.

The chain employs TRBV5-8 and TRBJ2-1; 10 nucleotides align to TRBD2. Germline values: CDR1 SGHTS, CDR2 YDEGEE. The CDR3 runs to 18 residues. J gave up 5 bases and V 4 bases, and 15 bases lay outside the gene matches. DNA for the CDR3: TGTGCCAGCAGCCCCGCTGTTGGGACTAGCGCACTTGACAATGAGCAGTTCTTC. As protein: CASSPAVGTSALDNEQFF.

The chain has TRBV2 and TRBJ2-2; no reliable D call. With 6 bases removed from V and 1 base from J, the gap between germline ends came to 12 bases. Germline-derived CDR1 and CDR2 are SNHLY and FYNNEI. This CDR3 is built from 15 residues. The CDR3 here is CASRAYGGNTGELFF. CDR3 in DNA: TGTGCCAGCAGGGCTTATGGCGGGAACACCGGGGAGCTGTTTTTT.

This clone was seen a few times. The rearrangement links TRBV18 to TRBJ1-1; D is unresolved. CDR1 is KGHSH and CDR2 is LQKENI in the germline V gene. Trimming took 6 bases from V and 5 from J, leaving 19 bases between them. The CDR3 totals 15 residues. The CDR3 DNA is TGTGCCAGCTCGCCCGCGAGGGATTGGCAGACTGAAGCTTTCTTT. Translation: CASSPARDWQTEAFF.

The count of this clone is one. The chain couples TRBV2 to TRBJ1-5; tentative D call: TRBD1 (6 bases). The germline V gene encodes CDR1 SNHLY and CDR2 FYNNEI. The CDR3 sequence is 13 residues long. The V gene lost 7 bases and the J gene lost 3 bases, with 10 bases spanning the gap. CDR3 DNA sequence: TGTGCCAGCATTGGACAGCTCAATCAGCCCCAGCATTTT. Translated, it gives CASIGQLNQPQHF.

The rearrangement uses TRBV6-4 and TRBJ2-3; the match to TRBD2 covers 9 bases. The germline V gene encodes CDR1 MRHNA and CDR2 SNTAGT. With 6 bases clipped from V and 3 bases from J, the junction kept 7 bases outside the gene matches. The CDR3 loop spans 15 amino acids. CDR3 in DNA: TGTGCCAGCAGCATAGCGGGAGCCGGGACAGATACGCAGTATTTT. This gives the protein CASSIAGAGTDTQYF.

CDR3 sequence: CASSQDSRTGYTGELFF. In DNA, the CDR3 is TGTGCCAGCAGCCAAGATTCTCGGACAGGATACACCGGGGAGCTGTTTTTT. This sequence joins TRBV3-1 (or the pseudogene TRBV3-2) and TRBJ2-2; 7 bases are a match to TRBD1. CDR3 size: 17 residues. V was pared by 0 bases and J by 3 bases, with 7 bases of the junction left unmatched. Germline-derived CDR1 and CDR2 are LGHDT and YNNKEL (reference sequence).

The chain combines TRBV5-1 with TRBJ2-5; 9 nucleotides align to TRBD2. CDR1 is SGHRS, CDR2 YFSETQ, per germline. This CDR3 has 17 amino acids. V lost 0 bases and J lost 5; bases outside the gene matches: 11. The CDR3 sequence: CASSLARGSGSRETQYF. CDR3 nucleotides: TGCGCCAGCAGCTTGGCCCGAGGTAGCGGGAGTAGGGAGACCCAGTACTTC. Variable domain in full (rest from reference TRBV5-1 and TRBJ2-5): KAGVTQTPRYLIKTRGQQVTLSCSPISGHRSVSWYQQTPGQGLQFLFEYFSETQRNKGNFPGRFSGRQFSNSRSEMNVSTLELGDSALYLCASSLARGSGSRETQYFGPGTRLLVL.

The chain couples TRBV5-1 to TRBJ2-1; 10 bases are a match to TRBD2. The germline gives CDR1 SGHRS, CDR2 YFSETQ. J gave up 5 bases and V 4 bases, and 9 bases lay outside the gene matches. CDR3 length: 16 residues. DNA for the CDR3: TGCGCCAGCAGCCCGCGGACTAGCGGAGGTAACAATGAGCAGTTCTTC. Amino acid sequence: CASSPRTSGGNNEQFF.

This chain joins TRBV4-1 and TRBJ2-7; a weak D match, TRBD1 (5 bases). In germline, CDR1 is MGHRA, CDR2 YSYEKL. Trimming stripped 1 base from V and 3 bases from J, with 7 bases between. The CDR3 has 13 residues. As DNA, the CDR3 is TGCGCCAGCAGCCAAGCGCAGGGCTACGAGCAGTACTTC. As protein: CASSQAQGYEQYF.

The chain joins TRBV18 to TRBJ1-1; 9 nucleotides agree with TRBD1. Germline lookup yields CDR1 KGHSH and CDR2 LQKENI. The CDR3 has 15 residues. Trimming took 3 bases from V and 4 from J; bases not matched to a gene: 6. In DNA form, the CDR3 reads TGTGCCAGCTCACCGGCCGGGACAGGGTCCACTGAAGCTTTCTTT. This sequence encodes CASSPAGTGSTEAFF.

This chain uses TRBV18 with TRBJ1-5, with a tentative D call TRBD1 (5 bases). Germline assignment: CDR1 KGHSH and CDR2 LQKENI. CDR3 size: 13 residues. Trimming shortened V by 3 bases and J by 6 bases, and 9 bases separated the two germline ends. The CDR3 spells CASSPGGGQPQHF. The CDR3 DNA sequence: TGTGCCAGCTCACCGGGCGGGGGTCAGCCCCAGCATTTT.

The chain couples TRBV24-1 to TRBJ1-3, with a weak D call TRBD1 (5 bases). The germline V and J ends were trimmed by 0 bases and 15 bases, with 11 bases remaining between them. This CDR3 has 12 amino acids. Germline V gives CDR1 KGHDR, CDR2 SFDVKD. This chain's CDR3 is CATSDLSGTRYF. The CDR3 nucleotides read TGTGCCACCAGTGATTTGAGCGGGACTCGATATTTT.

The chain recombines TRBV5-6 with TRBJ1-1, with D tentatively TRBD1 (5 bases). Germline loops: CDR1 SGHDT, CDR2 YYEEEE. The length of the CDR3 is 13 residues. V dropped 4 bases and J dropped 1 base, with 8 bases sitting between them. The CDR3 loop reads CASSPTGNTEAFF. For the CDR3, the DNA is TGTGCCAGCAGCCCTACAGGGAACACTGAAGCTTTCTTT.